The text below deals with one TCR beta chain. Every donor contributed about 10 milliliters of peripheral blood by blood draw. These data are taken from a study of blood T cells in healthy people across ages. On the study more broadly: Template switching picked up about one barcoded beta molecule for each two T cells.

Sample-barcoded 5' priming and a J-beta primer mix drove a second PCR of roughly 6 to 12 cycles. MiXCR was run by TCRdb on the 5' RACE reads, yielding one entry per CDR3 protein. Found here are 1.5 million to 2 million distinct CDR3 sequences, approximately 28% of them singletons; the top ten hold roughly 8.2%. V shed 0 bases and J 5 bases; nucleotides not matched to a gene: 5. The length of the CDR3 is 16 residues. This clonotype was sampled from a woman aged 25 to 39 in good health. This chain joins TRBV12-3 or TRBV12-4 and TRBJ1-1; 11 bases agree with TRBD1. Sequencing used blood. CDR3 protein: CASSLAGQGVWTEAFF. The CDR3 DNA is TGTGCCAGCAGTTTAGCGGGACAGGGGGTTTGGACTGAAGCTTTCTTT.